Sequencing of this TCR beta chain was carried out in a study of T cells in localized non-small cell lung cancer. Study-wide findings and caveats: T cell clonality was highest in uninvolved adjacent lung, above tumor.

Data came from immunoSEQ multiplex PCR; TCRdb stores just in-frame clones and leaves some out. Of about a thousand clones in the sample, approximately 20% were seen once. Neighbouring lung, lacking atypia, was collected no less than 2 cm away from the tumor margin. Notes on this clone: Its matching antigen is unknown.

The TCR originated in a male donor aged 60 or over with stage II squamous cell lung carcinoma. The material was normal lung tissue next to the tumor, obtained before any cancer treatment.

The DNA of the CDR3 is TGTGCCAGCACCCAGCCAGGGACAGCGAACACTGAAGCTTTCTTT. It codes for CASTQPGTANTEAFF. This chain connects TRBV11-3 to TRBJ1-1; 7 bases align to TRBD1. CDR1 SGHNT and CDR2 YENEEA come from the germline V gene. The length of the CDR3 is 15 residues. Germline trimming cut 7 bases from V and 1 base from J; bases unmatched to any gene: 9. The full variable domain, in which reference TRBV11-3 and TRBJ1-1 provide the parts outside the CDR3, is EAGVVQSPRYKIIEKKQPVAFWCNPISGHNTLYWYLQNLGQGPELLIRYENEEAVDDSQLPKDRFSAERLKGVDSTLKIQPAELGDSAVYLCASTQPGTANTEAFFGQGTRLTVV.